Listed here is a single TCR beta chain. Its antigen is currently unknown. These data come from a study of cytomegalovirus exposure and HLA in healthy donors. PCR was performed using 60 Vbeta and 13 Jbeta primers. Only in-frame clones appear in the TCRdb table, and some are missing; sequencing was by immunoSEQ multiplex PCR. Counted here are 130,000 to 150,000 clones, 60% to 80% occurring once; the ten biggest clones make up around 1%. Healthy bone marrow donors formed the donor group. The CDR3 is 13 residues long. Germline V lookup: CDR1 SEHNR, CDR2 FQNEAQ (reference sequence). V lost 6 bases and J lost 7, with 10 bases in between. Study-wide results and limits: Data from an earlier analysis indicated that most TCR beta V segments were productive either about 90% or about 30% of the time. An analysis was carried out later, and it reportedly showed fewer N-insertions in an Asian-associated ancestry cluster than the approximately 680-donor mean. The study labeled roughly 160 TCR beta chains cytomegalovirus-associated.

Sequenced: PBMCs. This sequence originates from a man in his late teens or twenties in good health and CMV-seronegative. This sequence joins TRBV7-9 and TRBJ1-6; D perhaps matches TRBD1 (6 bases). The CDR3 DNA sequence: TGTGCCAGCAGTTCACAGGGAAATTCACCCCTCCACTTT. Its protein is CASSSQGNSPLHF. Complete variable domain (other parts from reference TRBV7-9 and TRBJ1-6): DTGVSQNPRHKITKRGQNVTFRCDPISEHNRLYWYRQTLGQGPEFLTYFQNEAQLEKSRLLSDRFSAERPKGSFSTLEIQRTEQGDSAMYLCASSSQGNSPLHFGNGTRLTVT.